These T cell receptor beta chains were read from a single sample in a study of memory CD4+ T cells and cytomegalovirus serostatus. Using immunoSEQ multiplex PCR, the repertoire was profiled, and TCRdb retains in-frame clones only, with some absent. The table lists over 75,000 clones, around 80% of them singletons. The sequencing input was memory CD4+ T cells from blood. These receptors all come from an adult in good health and CMV-seropositive. Both conserved end residues are part of each CDR3. D genes are given only for firm matches. A clone size is listed for some rows: how often the clone was seen (once, few, many), or a class if it is expanded.

- | - | TRBJ2-2 | TRBV11-2 | TGTGCCAGCAGCTCGATTCAGAACACCGGGGAGCTGTTTTTT | CASSSIQNTGELFF
- | - | TRBJ1-5 | TRBV2 | TGTGCCAGCAGTGAAGCGGCAGGGGTTGGCCAGCCCCAGCATTTT | CASSEAAGVGQPQHF
- | - | TRBJ1-1 | TRBV18 | TGTGCCAGCTCACGACTCACTGGAGATTTGAACACTGAAGCTTTCTTT | CASSRLTGDLNTEAFF
- | - | TRBJ1-2 | TRBV28 | TGTGCCAGCAGTGAGGGTGCACTGTCTAACTATGGCTACACCTTC | CASSEGALSNYGYTF
- | once | TRBJ2-3 | TRBV28 | TGTGCCAGCGGCTACCCGGACAGAGCTAGCACAGATACGCAGTATTTT | CASGYPDRASTDTQYF
- | - | TRBJ2-1 | TRBV10-3 | TGTGCCATCAGTGGCACTGACAATGAGCAGTTCTTC | CAISGTDNEQFF
- | - | TRBJ1-5 | TRBV2 | TGTGCCAGCAGTGTTTTAGATCACGAGAATCAGCCCCAGCATTTT | CASSVLDHENQPQHF
TRBD2 | - | TRBJ2-5 | TRBV7-3 | TGTGCCAGCAGCATCTCCGGGACTAGCGGACAAGAGACCCAGTACTTC | CASSISGTSGQETQYF
- | - | TRBJ2-7 | TRBV19 | TGTGCCAGTAGGCAGGGGGCCGGCGGTAGCGGGAGTGGTTACGAGCAGTACTTC | CASRQGAGGSGSGYEQYF
- | - | TRBJ1-1 | TRBV19 | TGTGCCAGTAGTATATATAAGGGGGTCGACACTGAAGCTTTCTTT | CASSIYKGVDTEAFF
- | - | TRBJ2-3 | TRBV5-1 | TGCGCCAGCACAGCGACTAAAAGCACAGATACGCAGTATTTT | CASTATKSTDTQYF
- | - | TRBJ2-1 | TRBV7-9 | TGTGCCAGCAGACGGACAGACAATGAGCAGTTCTTC | CASRRTDNEQFF
TRBD2 | - | TRBJ2-1 | TRBV5-1 | TGCGCCAGCAGCTCCCAGCGGGAAGGCAATGAGCAGTTCTTC | CASSSQREGNEQFF
- | once | TRBJ2-5 | TRBV9 | TGTGCCAGCCCCCCCTATGAGGGAGGGGGCGAGACCCAGTACTTC | CASPPYEGGGETQYF
TRBD1 | - | TRBJ2-7 | TRBV18 | TGTGCCAGCTCACCCGCCGGGACAGGGGAGTACGAGCAGTACTTC | CASSPAGTGEYEQYF
- | - | TRBJ2-3 | TRBV7-3 | TGTGCCAGCAGCCGAATGGGAGTATCAGATACGCAGTATTTT | CASSRMGVSDTQYF
- | - | TRBJ2-7 | TRBV28 | TGTGCCAGCAGTTTGGCCGGTTACGAGCAGTACTTC | CASSLAGYEQYF
- | - | TRBJ1-1 | TRBV6-5 | TGTGCCAGCAGTCCAACGGGGAACACTGAAGCTTTCTTT | CASSPTGNTEAFF
- | - | TRBJ2-1 | TRBV7-2 | TGTGCCAGCAAATCTGGACTAATTCAGTACAATGAGCAGTTCTTC | CASKSGLIQYNEQFF
- | few | TRBJ2-3 | TRBV20-1 | TGCAGTGCTATGGCGGATTATACGCAGTATTTT | CSAMADYTQYF
- | - | TRBJ1-2 | TRBV18 | TGTGCCAGCTCACTTGACCAGGGTTCGGGTGGCTACACCTTC | CASSLDQGSGGYTF
- | - | TRBJ2-7 | TRBV7-2 | TGTGCCAGCAGCTTAGAATCGTGGACCCAAACCTACGAGCAGTACTTC | CASSLESWTQTYEQYF
TRBD2 | - | TRBJ2-1 | TRBV4-2 | TGTGCCAGCAGCCAAGCTGCGGGAGTTCGGAATGAGCAGTTCTTC | CASSQAAGVRNEQFF
- | - | TRBJ2-1 | TRBV5-4 | TGTGCCAGCAGCTTGGGTTCAAGCTCCTACAATGAGCAGTTCTTC | CASSLGSSSYNEQFF
- | - | TRBJ1-2 | TRBV7-8 | TGTGCCAGCAGCCCCGGCGGGGGCGTAGGCTATGGCTACACCTTC | CASSPGGGVGYGYTF
TRBD2 | - | TRBJ2-1 | TRBV28 | TGTGCCAGCAGGACGGGAGGGACCAATGAGCAGTTCTTC | CASRTGGTNEQFF
TRBD2 | - | TRBJ2-7 | TRBV7-3 | TGTGCCAGCAGCTTAAATCCTAGCGGCTCCTACGAGCAGTACTTC | CASSLNPSGSYEQYF
- | - | TRBJ1-5 | TRBV6-5 | TGTGCCAGCCGTAATAGGCAGGGTCAGCCCCAGCATTTT | CASRNRQGQPQHF
- | few | TRBJ1-4 | TRBV28 | TGTGCCAGCAGTTTACAGGCCTCAGGGACTAATGAAAAACTGTTTTTT | CASSLQASGTNEKLFF
TRBD2 | - | TRBJ2-1 | TRBV28 | TGTGCCAGCAGTGAGGGACTAGCGGGAAACAATGAGCAGTTCTTC | CASSEGLAGNNEQFF
TRBD1 | - | TRBJ1-4 | TRBV18 | TGTGCCAGCTCACGACAGGGGGCAGCTCTGTTTTTT | CASSRQGAALFF
TRBD2 | - | TRBJ2-1 | TRBV7-3 | TGTGCCAGCAGCTTAACTGGGCTAGCGGGATACAATGAGCAGTTCTTC | CASSLTGLAGYNEQFF
TRBD2 | - | TRBJ2-7 | TRBV29-1 | TGCAGCGTTGAAGGACACGCAGGGAGGGGTGGCGAGCAGTACTTC | CSVEGHAGRGGEQYF
- | - | TRBJ2-7 | TRBV11-2 | TGTGCCAGCAGCTTGCGGGCCGGGGAGACCTACGAGCAGTACTTC | CASSLRAGETYEQYF
- | - | TRBJ2-3 | TRBV7-3 | TGTGCCAGCAGCTCAGGGGGGGGCCGCGCAGATACGCAGTATTTT | CASSSGGGRADTQYF
- | - | TRBJ1-3 | TRBV9 | TGTGCCAGCAGCGCGAGTACCAGGGTCTACTCTGGAAACACCATATATTTT | CASSASTRVYSGNTIYF
TRBD1 | - | TRBJ1-5 | TRBV5-1 | TGCGCCAGCAGCCCGGGACAGAATTTCAATCAGCCCCAGCATTTT | CASSPGQNFNQPQHF
TRBD1 | - | TRBJ1-1 | TRBV23-1 | TGCGCCAGCAGTCAAATCCCTGACAGGGATGGCACTGAAGCTTTCTTT | CASSQIPDRDGTEAFF
- | - | TRBJ2-1 | TRBV5-1 | TGCGCCAGCAGCTTGGGGGGCGGGGAGCAGTTCTTC | CASSLGGGEQFF
- | once | TRBJ2-6 | TRBV2 | TGTGCCAGCAGTGAACCCGGGAGCTCTGGGGCCAACGTCCTGACTTTC | CASSEPGSSGANVLTF
- | - | TRBJ2-3 | TRBV7-9 | TGTGCCAGCAGCGTCGGTGATACGCAGTATTTT | CASSVGDTQYF
- | once | TRBJ1-1 | TRBV6-1 | TGTGCCAGCAGTGAATTGGACAGATATGAAGCTTTCTTT | CASSELDRYEAFF
TRBD1 | - | TRBJ1-1 | TRBV6-1 | TGTGCCAGTTGCAGGGGGGTAACTGAAGCTTTCTTT | CASCRGVTEAFF
TRBD1 | - | TRBJ1-4 | TRBV29-1 | TGCAGCGTTGAAGGACAGGGGTCTAATGAAAAACTGTTTTTT | CSVEGQGSNEKLFF
TRBD2 | - | TRBJ2-3 | TRBV7-9 | TGTGCCAGCAGCCCCAGGGGAGCGGGAGTAATAGATACGCAGTATTTT | CASSPRGAGVIDTQYF
TRBD1 | - | TRBJ1-1 | TRBV9 | TGTGCCAGCAGCCCCCGGGACAGGATGAACACTGAAGCTTTCTTT | CASSPRDRMNTEAFF
- | few | TRBJ1-5 | TRBV7-9 | TGTGCCAGCAGCTTCGATAGCAATCAGCCCCAGCATTTT | CASSFDSNQPQHF
- | - | TRBJ1-1 | TRBV7-2 | TGTGCCAGCAGCTTTGACTCAACGAACACTGAAGCTTTCTTT | CASSFDSTNTEAFF
TRBD2 | - | TRBJ2-3 | TRBV7-2 | TGTGCCAGCAGCTTTTCTAGCGGGAGAGGGGCAGATACGCAGTATTTT | CASSFSSGRGADTQYF
TRBD1 | - | TRBJ2-2 | TRBV28 | TGTGCCAGCACCCTGGGACAGGGGATGGGCGGGGAGCTGTTTTTT | CASTLGQGMGGELFF